Each of the 24 T cell receptor beta chains below was sequenced from the same sample in a study of cytotoxic CD8 clonotypes in ibrutinib-treated CLL. The data were produced by immunoSEQ multiplex PCR, yet TCRdb's version contains in-frame clones alone and is incomplete. The sample contains approximately 150,000 clones, roughly 90% of which appear only once. The specimen was PBMCs, collected at disease progression, from a patient treated with ibrutinib. Receptor source: a human donor with chronic lymphocytic leukemia.

V is TRBV6-1 and J is TRBJ2-7; D perhaps matches TRBD1 (6 bases). Germline-derived CDR1 and CDR2 are MNHNS and SASEGT. The CDR3 has 14 amino acids. V lost 1 base to trimming and J lost 0 bases, with 7 bases between them. In nucleotides, the CDR3 is TGTGCCAGCAGTGAAGAACAGGGCTCCTACGAGCAGTACTTC. This codes for CASSEEQGSYEQYF.

The CDR3 here is CASSFAREAFF. CDR3 DNA sequence: TGTGCCAGCAGCTTCGCCAGGGAAGCTTTCTTT. V is TRBV7-8 and J is TRBJ1-1; D not certain. The germline V and J ends were trimmed by 3 bases and 8 bases, with 7 bases remaining between them. The CDR3 runs 11 residues. Germline loops: CDR1 SGHVS, CDR2 FQNEAQ.

V is TRBV29-1 and J is TRBJ2-3; 7 nucleotides line up with TRBD2. The CDR3 totals 11 residues. The V gene end was trimmed by 6 bases and the J gene end by 11 bases; junction bases not matched to a gene: 8. CDR1 is SQVTM and CDR2 is ANQGSEA in the germline V gene. The CDR3 sequence: CSVRGSDGQYF. The DNA for the CDR3 is TGCAGCGTCCGCGGGAGCGACGGGCAGTATTTT.

A few counts support this clone. The V gene is TRBV2, the J gene TRBJ1-5, with 10 bases aligning to TRBD1. The CDR3 spans 15 residues. After removal of 6 bases from V and 2 bases from J, the junction contained 4 bases not matched to a gene. CDR1 SNHLY and CDR2 FYNNEI come from the germline V gene. CDR3 loop: CASRTDRGRNQPQHF. The CDR3, as DNA: TGTGCCAGCAGAACTGACAGGGGGCGCAATCAGCCCCAGCATTTT.

This chain connects TRBV25-1 to TRBJ2-3; D unclear. CDR1 is MGHDK and CDR2 is SYGVNS in the germline V gene. This CDR3 has 15 residues. V was cut by 5 bases and J by 0 bases, with 12 bases left in between. The CDR3 region has the DNA TGTGCCAGCAGTCCCTACCGGCAGAGCACAGATACGCAGTATTTT. Protein product: CASSPYRQSTDTQYF.

This rearrangement joins TRBV18 to TRBJ1-5; possible D gene TRBD1, 5 bases. Between the trimmed V and J ends, which lost 3 bases and 5 bases, there was a span of 8 bases. This CDR3 has 13 amino acids. Germline V gene data show CDR1 as KGHSH and CDR2 as LQKENI. The CDR3 is CASSPGGDQPQHF. CDR3 DNA: TGTGCCAGCTCACCCGGGGGGGATCAGCCCCAGCATTTT.

The sample holds one count of this clone. The chain uses TRBV29-1 and TRBJ2-7, with D uncertain. V lost 4 bases and J lost 1, with 11 bases in between. Germline V gives CDR1 SQVTM, CDR2 ANQGSEA. The CDR3 contains 13 residues. The CDR3 DNA follows: TGCAGCGTTGTGGGTCAAGGGTCCTACGAGCAGTACTTC. Encoded protein: CSVVGQGSYEQYF.

This rearrangement joins TRBV5-1 to TRBJ2-7; maybe TRBD1 (5 bases). The V gene's germline CDR1 is SGHRS and CDR2 YFSETQ. The CDR3 totals 12 residues. Trimming left V 3 bases short and J 1 base short, with 5 bases between. As DNA, the CDR3 is TGCGCCAGCAGCTCAGGGTCCTACGAGCAGTACTTC. It encodes CASSSGSYEQYF.

V gene TRBV5-1 combines with J gene TRBJ2-7; TRBD2 might be the D (5 bases). The CDR3 is made up of 15 amino acids. Germline CDR1 reads SGHRS; CDR2 reads YFSETQ. The V and J ends lost 4 bases and 4 bases respectively, with 18 bases between them. This CDR3 reads CASSLEVGQPYEQYF. In DNA form, the CDR3 reads TGCGCCAGCAGCCTGGAGGTGGGTCAGCCGTACGAGCAGTACTTC. Combining the CDR3 with reference TRBV5-1 and TRBJ2-7 gives the whole variable domain KAGVTQTPRYLIKTRGQQVTLSCSPISGHRSVSWYQQTPGQGLQFLFEYFSETQRNKGNFPGRFSGRQFSNSRSEMNVSTLELGDSALYLCASSLEVGQPYEQYFGPGTRLTVT.

V gene TRBV19 combines with J gene TRBJ2-7; 8 bases are a match to TRBD2. V lost 8 bases and J lost 0; bases outside the gene matches: 6. The germline CDR1 and CDR2 sequences are LNHDA and SQIVND (reference sequence). The CDR3 contains 14 residues. The CDR3 sequence is CASRTGTSSYEQYF. The CDR3 nucleotides read TGTGCCAGTCGCACCGGGACTAGCTCCTACGAGCAGTACTTC.

The J gene is TRBJ2-7, the V gene TRBV10-3, with D maybe TRBD1 (8 bases). Germline CDR1 reads ENHRY; CDR2 reads SYGVKD. The CDR3 spans 15 residues. V lost 6 bases and J lost 2, with 17 bases in between. Written as DNA, the CDR3 is TGTGCCATCAGAGAAACAGGGGGGGATACCTACGAGCAGTACTTC. Protein sequence: CAIRETGGDTYEQYF.

The rearrangement uses TRBV7-8 and TRBJ2-1; the D is unclear. Germline V gene data show CDR1 as SGHVS and CDR2 as FQNEAQ. CDR3 length equals 13 residues. The ends were cut back, 2 bases at V and 3 bases at J, with 5 bases in the middle. CDR3 DNA: TGTGCCAGCAGCTTACAAGGCTACAATGAGCAGTTCTTC. Its translation: CASSLQGYNEQFF.

In this sample, this clone turned up once. The rearrangement links TRBV19 to TRBJ2-7; maybe TRBD2 (5 bases). V was pared by 4 bases and J by 0 bases, with 10 bases between. In germline, CDR1 is LNHDA, CDR2 SQIVND (reference sequence). The CDR3 loop spans 14 amino acids. Here the CDR3 DNA reads TGTGCCAGTAGTAAGGCGGGCGTCTCCTACGAGCAGTACTTC. Encoded protein: CASSKAGVSYEQYF. Full variable domain (missing parts from reference TRBV19 and TRBJ2-7): DGGITQSPKYLFRKEGQNVTLSCEQNLNHDAMYWYRQDPGQGLRLIYYSQIVNDFQKGDIAEGYSVSREKKESFPLTVTSAQKNPTAFYLCASSKAGVSYEQYFGPGTRLTVT.

This clone was detected a few times. The rearrangement joins TRBV18 to TRBJ2-7; weak D call: TRBD2 (5 bases). This CDR3 has 14 amino acids. The V and J ends lost 0 bases and 1 base respectively, with 7 bases between them. Germline lookup yields CDR1 KGHSH and CDR2 LQKENI. The CDR3 DNA follows: TGTGCCAGCTCACCACCGGAGGAGTCCTACGAGCAGTACTTC. Its translation is CASSPPEESYEQYF.

The rearrangement joins TRBV19 to TRBJ2-1; 11 nucleotides match TRBD2. Unmatched junction bases numbered 7, after V lost 8 bases and J lost 7 bases. The CDR3 extends over 14 amino acids. Germline CDR1 LNHDA, CDR2 SQIVND (reference sequence). The CDR3 DNA is TGTGCCAGTGAGACTAGCGGGATGGGTAATGAGCAGTTCTTC. It specifies CASETSGMGNEQFF.

In this sample, this clone turned up once. The J gene is TRBJ2-3, the V gene TRBV7-2; D may be TRBD1 (6 bases). The V gene's germline CDR1 is SGHTA and CDR2 FQGNSA. The V end lost 5 bases, the J end lost 4 bases, and 25 bases lay between the germline ends. The CDR3 contains 18 residues. The CDR3 nucleotides are TGTGCCAGCAGCCGCTACCTTATGGGGGCCCGTTCCGCAGATACGCAGTATTTT. Translation: CASSRYLMGARSADTQYF.

The CDR3 sequence is CASSEFYGYTF. The DNA of the CDR3 is TGTGCCAGCAGTGAGTTCTATGGCTACACCTTC. The V gene is TRBV2, the J gene TRBJ1-2; no clear D gene. This CDR3 spans 11 amino acids. The ends were cut back, 3 bases at V and 4 bases at J, with 3 bases in the middle. The germline CDR1 and CDR2 sequences are SNHLY and FYNNEI.

The chain links TRBV12-5 to TRBJ1-2; TRBD1 is a possible D gene (5 bases). Germline V CDR1 and CDR2: LGHNT, FRNRAP. This CDR3 has 14 amino acids. V was clipped by 1 base and J by 4 bases, with 10 bases between them. The CDR3 sequence: CASGLEDIIYGYTF. CDR3 sequence (DNA): TGTGCTAGTGGTTTGGAGGACATAATCTATGGCTACACCTTC.

The chain is built from TRBV10-3 and TRBJ2-3, with D possibly called TRBD1 or TRBD2 (6 bases each). Looked up from germline, CDR1 is ENHRY and CDR2 is SYGVKD. This CDR3 has 15 amino acids. Trimming removed 3 bases from V and 6 bases from J, with 16 bases in between. DNA of the CDR3: TGTGCCATCAGTGAAGGTAGCGGAGGGGGGGATACGCAGTATTTT. Protein sequence: CAISEGSGGGDTQYF.

This chain links TRBV6-5 with TRBJ1-5; D is unresolved. Trimming removed 0 bases at V and 0 bases at J, with 6 bases between. Germline V CDR1 and CDR2: MNHEY, SVGAGI. The CDR3 extends over 15 amino acids. CDR3 sequence reads: CASSYSGNSNQPQHF. The CDR3 nucleotides read TGTGCCAGCAGTTACTCCGGGAATAGCAATCAGCCCCAGCATTTT.

The V and J genes are TRBV19 and TRBJ2-7; 10 positions agree with TRBD1. Trimming took 8 bases from V and 2 from J; bases not matched to a gene: 12. There are 16 residues in the CDR3. CDR1 is LNHDA and CDR2 is SQIVND in the germline V gene (reference sequence). The CDR3 sequence: CASRQTGGGYPYEQYF. CDR3 nucleotides: TGTGCCAGTCGACAGACAGGGGGCGGCTACCCCTACGAGCAGTACTTC. Supplemented by reference TRBV19 and TRBJ2-7, the full variable domain reads DGGITQSPKYLFRKEGQNVTLSCEQNLNHDAMYWYRQDPGQGLRLIYYSQIVNDFQKGDIAEGYSVSREKKESFPLTVTSAQKNPTAFYLCASRQTGGGYPYEQYFGPGTRLTVT.

The chain has TRBV5-6 and TRBJ1-4; D not certain. The V end lost 1 base, the J end lost 8 bases, and 15 bases lay between the germline ends. Germline CDR1 is SGHDT and CDR2 is YYEEEE. The CDR3 loop spans 15 amino acids. The CDR3, as DNA: TGTGCCAGCAGCTTGTCAGCTCCTCGATGGGAAAAACTGTTTTTT. Translated, it gives CASSLSAPRWEKLFF.

The chain links TRBV6-5 to TRBJ1-1; maybe TRBD1 (5 bases). The CDR3 has 16 residues. From germline, CDR1 is MNHEY and CDR2 SVGAGI. Trimming cost V 0 bases and J 4 bases, with 15 bases left between them. CDR3 region: CASSYSGAGLGTEAFF. In DNA, the CDR3 is TGTGCCAGCAGTTACTCAGGGGCTGGTTTGGGCACTGAAGCTTTCTTT.

The chain recombines TRBV5-1 with TRBJ2-7, with D perhaps TRBD1 (5 bases). The germline CDR1 and CDR2 sequences are SGHRS and YFSETQ. Trimming left V 4 bases short and J 0 bases short, with 11 bases between. The CDR3 runs 14 residues. The CDR3: CASSGVDSSYEQYF. The CDR3 nucleotides read TGCGCCAGCAGCGGTGTCGACAGCTCCTACGAGCAGTACTTC.